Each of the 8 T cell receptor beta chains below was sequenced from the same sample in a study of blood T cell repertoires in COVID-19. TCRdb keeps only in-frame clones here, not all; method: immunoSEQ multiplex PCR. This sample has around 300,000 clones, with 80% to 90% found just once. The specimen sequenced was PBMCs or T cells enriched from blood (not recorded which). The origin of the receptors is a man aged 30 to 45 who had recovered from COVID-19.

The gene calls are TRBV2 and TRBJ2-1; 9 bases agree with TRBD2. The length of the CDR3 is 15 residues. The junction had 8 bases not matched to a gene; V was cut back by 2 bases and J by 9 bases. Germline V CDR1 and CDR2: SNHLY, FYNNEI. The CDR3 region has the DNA TGTGCCAGCAGTGAACAGCGGGGGGCGGGAGCTGAGCAGTTCTTC. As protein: CASSEQRGAGAEQFF.

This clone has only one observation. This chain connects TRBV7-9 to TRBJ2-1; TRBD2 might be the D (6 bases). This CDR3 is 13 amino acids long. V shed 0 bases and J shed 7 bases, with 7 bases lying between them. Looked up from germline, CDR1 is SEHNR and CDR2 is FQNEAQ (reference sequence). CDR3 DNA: TGTGCCAGCAGCTTAGCGGGGGGAAATGAGCAGTTCTTC. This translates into CASSLAGGNEQFF.

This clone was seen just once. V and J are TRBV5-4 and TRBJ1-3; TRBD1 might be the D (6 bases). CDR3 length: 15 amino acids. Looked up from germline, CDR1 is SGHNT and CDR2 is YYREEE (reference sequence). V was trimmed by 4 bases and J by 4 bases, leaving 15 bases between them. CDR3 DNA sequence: TGTGCCAGCAGCCGCGGGGGGGCGGAAGGAAACACCATATATTTT. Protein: CASSRGGAEGNTIYF.

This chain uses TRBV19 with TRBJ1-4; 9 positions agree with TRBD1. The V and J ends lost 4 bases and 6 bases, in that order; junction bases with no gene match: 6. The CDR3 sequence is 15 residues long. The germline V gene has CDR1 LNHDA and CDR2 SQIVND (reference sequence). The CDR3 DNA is TGTGCCAGTAGTAATTACCGGGACAGGGATGAAAAACTGTTTTTT. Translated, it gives CASSNYRDRDEKLFF.

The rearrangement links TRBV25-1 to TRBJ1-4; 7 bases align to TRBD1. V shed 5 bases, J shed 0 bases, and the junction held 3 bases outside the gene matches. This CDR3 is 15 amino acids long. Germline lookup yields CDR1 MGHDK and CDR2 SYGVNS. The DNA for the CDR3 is TGTGCCAGCAGTAAAGGACAGGCAACTAATGAAAAACTGTTTTTT. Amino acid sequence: CASSKGQATNEKLFF.

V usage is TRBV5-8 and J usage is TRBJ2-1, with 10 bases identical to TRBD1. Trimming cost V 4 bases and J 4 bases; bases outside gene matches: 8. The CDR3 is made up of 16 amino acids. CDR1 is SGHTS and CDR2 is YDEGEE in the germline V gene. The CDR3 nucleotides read TGTGCCAGCAGCGTACCGGGACAGGGGTCTTACAATGAGCAGTTCTTC. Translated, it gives CASSVPGQGSYNEQFF.

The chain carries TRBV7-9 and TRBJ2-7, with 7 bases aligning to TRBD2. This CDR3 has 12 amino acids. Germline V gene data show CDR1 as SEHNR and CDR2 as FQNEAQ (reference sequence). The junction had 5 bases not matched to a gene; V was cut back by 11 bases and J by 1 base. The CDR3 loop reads CAGAGDSYEQYF. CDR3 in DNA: TGTGCCGGGGCGGGGGATTCCTACGAGCAGTACTTC.

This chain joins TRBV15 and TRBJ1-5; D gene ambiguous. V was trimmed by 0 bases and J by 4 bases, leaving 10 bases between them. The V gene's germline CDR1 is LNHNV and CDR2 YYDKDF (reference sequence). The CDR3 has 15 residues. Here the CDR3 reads CATSRDSWRNQPQHF. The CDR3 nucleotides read TGTGCCACCAGCAGAGACTCTTGGCGGAATCAGCCCCAGCATTTT.